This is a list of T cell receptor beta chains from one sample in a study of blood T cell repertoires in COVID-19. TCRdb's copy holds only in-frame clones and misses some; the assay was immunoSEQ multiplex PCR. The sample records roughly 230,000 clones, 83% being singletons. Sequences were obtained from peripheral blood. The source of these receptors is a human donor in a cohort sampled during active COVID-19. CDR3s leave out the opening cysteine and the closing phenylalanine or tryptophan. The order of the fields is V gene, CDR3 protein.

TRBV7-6 ASSPGGEGDYGYT
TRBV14 ASSPLAGAQETQY
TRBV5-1 ASSPWGARGGEQF
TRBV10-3 AISVSGQNTDTQY
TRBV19 ASSIGTDTYGYT
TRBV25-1 ASSDWEDYNEQF
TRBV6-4 ASQLAGGTGELF
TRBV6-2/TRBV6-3 ASSSRGLAGVYNEQF
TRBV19 ASSIYMDYGYT
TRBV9 ASSVGRGYEQF
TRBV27 ASNTRDSYNEQF
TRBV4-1 ASSQEQGAFYSNQPQH
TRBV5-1 ASSLAGTTGYEQY
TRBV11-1 ASSLAGTRGQETQY
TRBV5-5 ASSLEGFKAYEQY
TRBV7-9 ASSPTSWTSGTEAYEQY
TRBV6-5 ASTTGGGGANVLT
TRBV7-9 ASSLTTGDGYT
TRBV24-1 ATSDWAGGETDTQY
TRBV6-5 ASGTGGEKLF